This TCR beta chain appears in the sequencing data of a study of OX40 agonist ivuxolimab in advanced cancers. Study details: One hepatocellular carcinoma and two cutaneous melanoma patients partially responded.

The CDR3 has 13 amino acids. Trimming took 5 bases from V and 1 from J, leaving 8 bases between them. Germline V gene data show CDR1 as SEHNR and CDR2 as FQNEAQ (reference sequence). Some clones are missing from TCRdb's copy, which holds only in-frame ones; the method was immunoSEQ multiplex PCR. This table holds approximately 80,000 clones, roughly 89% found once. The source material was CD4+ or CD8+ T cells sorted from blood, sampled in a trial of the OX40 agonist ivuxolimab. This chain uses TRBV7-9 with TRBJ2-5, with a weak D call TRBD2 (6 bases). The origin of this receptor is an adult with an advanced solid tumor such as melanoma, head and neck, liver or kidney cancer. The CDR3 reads CASSRGFQETQYF. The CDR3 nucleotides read TGTGCCAGCAGCCGGGGGTTCCAAGAGACCCAGTACTTC.